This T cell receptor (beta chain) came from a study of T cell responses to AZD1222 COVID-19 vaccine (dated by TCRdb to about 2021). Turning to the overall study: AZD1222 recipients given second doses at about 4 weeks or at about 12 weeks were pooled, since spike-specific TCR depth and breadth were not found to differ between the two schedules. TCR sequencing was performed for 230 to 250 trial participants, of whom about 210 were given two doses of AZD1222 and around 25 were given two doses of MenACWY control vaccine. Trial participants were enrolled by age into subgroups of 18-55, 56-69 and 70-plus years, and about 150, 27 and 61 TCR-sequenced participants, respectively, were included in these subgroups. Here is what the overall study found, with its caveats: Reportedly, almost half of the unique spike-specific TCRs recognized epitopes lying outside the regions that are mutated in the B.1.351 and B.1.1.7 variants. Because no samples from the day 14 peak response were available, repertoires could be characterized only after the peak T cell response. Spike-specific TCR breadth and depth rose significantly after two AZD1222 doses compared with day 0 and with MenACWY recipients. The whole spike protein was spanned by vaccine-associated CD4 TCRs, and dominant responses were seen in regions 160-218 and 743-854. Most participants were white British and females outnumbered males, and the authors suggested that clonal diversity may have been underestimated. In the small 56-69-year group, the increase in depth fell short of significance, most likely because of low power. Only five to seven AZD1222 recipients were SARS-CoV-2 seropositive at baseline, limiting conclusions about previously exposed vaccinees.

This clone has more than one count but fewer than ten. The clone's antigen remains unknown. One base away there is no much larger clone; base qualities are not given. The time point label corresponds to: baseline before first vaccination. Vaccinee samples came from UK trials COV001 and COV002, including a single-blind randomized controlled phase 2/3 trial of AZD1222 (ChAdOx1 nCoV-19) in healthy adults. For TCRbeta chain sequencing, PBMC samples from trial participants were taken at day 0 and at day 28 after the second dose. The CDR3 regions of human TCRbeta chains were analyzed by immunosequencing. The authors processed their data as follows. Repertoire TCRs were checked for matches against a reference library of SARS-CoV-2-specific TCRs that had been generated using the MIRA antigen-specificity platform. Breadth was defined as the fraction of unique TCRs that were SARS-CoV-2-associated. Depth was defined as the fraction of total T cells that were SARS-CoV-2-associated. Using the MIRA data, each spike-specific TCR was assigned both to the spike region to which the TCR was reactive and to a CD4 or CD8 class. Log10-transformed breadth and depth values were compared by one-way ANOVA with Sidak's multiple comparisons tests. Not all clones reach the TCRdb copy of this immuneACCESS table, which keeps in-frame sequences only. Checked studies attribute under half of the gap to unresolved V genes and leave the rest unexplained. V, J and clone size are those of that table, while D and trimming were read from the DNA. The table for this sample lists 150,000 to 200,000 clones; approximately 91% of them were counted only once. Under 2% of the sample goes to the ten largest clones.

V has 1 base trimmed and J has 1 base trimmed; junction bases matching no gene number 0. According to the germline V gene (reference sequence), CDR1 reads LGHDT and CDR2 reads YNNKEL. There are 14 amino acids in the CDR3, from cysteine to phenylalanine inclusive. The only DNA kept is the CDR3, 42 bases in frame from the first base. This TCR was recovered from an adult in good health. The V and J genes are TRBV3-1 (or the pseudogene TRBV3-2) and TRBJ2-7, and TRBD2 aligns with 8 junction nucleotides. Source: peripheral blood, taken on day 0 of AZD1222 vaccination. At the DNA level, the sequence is TGTGCCAGCAGCCAAGCTAGCGGGTCCTACGAGCAGTACTTC. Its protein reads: CASSQASGSYEQYF.